The clone carrying this T cell receptor beta chain was seen more than once but under ten times. These data originate in a study of blood T cell repertoires in COVID-19. Study-level background: COVID-19 samples from acute and convalescent phases originated in the United States, Italy and Spain. The cDNA or gDNA used as material had been derived from T cells, B-cell-depleted T cells, or PBMCs.

Authors' analysis steps: Amplification with reference gene primers provided the estimates of nucleated cell counts. Generated by immunoSEQ multiplex PCR, the TCRdb table keeps only in-frame clones and is missing some. That table furnishes V, J and clone size, whereas the DNA furnished D and trimming. Found here are 65,000 or so clones, roughly 87% of them singletons; the top ten hold about 9.4%. V lost 7 bases and J lost 7; bases outside the gene matches: 12. Germline values: CDR1 LNHDA, CDR2 SQIVND (reference sequence). The CDR3 runs to 15 residues. The clonotype was recovered from a human donor with acute or convalescent COVID-19. The donor label of this sample is uncertain. The specimen sequenced was peripheral blood. The J gene is TRBJ2-1, the V gene TRBV19, with 8 bases that match TRBD1. CDR3 loop: CASTHDRTGINEQFF. The CDR3 DNA follows: TGTGCCAGTACCCACGACCGGACAGGGATAAATGAGCAGTTCTTC.